A selection of T cell receptor beta chains follows, all from one sample in a study of cytomegalovirus exposure and HLA in healthy donors. Using immunoSEQ multiplex PCR, the repertoire was profiled, and TCRdb retains in-frame clones only, with some absent. The sample carries roughly 120,000 clones, about 76% recorded once. Sequenced sample: PBMCs. These receptors originate from a middle-aged man in good health and CMV-seropositive. Both conserved end residues are part of each CDR3. A D gene is named only where the DNA matches it firmly. Some rows mark clone size as missing; the rest say once, few, many or name a class of expanded clone.

>TRBJ2-5|TRBV25-1|-|-|13
CASSEGERRTQYF
TGTGCCAGCAGTGAAGGTGAGAGGCGGACCCAGTACTTC
>TRBJ2-3|TRBV18|-|-|12
CASSQRTDTQYF
TGTGCCAGCTCACAGCGGACAGATACGCAGTATTTT
>TRBJ1-6|TRBV19|-|TRBD1|14
CASSLTGNNSPLHF
TGTGCCAGTAGTCTGACAGGGAATAATTCACCCCTCCACTTT
>TRBJ1-4|TRBV5-4|-|-|15
CASTPGGATNEKLFF
TGTGCCAGCACCCCGGGTGGTGCAACTAATGAAAAACTGTTTTTT
>TRBJ1-2|TRBV5-1|-|-|13
CASSLDRVSGYTF
TGCGCCAGCAGCTTGGACAGGGTTTCGGGCTACACCTTC
>TRBJ1-1|TRBV5-8|-|-|14
CASSFGQANTEAFF
TGTGCCAGCAGCTTCGGCCAGGCAAACACTGAAGCTTTCTTT
>TRBJ1-1|TRBV5-5|few|-|17
CASSLIGTGTLNTEAFF
TGTGCCAGCAGCTTGATAGGTACCGGGACATTGAACACTGAAGCTTTCTTT
>TRBJ2-7|TRBV28|-|TRBD1|18
CASEGWGQLPGRTYEQYF
TGTGCCAGCGAGGGTTGGGGACAGTTACCAGGTCGAACCTACGAGCAGTACTTC
>TRBJ1-6|TRBV6-5|-|-|14
CASLPSSYNSPLHF
TGTGCCAGTCTTCCGAGCTCCTATAATTCACCCCTCCACTTT
>TRBJ1-3|TRBV7-2|-|-|15
CASSMDSGPGNTIYF
TGTGCCAGCAGCATGGACAGTGGCCCTGGAAACACCATATATTTT
>TRBJ2-1|TRBV5-1|-|TRBD1|19
CASSRPGQVNSSSYNEQFF
TGCGCCAGCAGCCGACCGGGACAGGTCAATTCCTCTAGTTACAATGAGCAGTTCTTC
>TRBJ2-5|TRBV25-1|-|-|14
CASSERILQETQYF
TGTGCCAGCAGTGAACGGATACTACAAGAGACCCAGTACTTC
>TRBJ1-1|TRBV6-5|-|TRBD1|15
CASSYAGQGTPEAFF
TGTGCCAGCAGTTACGCGGGACAGGGAACCCCTGAAGCTTTCTTT
>TRBJ2-3|TRBV27|-|TRBD2|16
CASRPRLAGGTDTQYF
TGTGCCAGCAGACCCAGACTAGCGGGAGGCACAGATACGCAGTATTTT
>TRBJ2-1|TRBV5-4|-|TRBD1|17
CASASSGSGTGANEQFF
TGTGCCAGCGCATCCTCAGGATCCGGGACAGGGGCCAATGAGCAGTTCTTC
>TRBJ2-7|TRBV19|-|TRBD2|16
CASSILTSGRINEQYF
TGTGCCAGTAGTATCCTGACTAGCGGGAGAATAAACGAGCAGTACTTC
>TRBJ1-1|TRBV30|-|-|13
CAWSAGMNTEAFF
TGTGCCTGGAGTGCAGGAATGAACACTGAAGCTTTCTTT
>TRBJ2-7|TRBV9|-|TRBD1|17
CASSVGTGGSFMGEQYF
TGTGCCAGCAGCGTCGGGACAGGGGGATCTTTCATGGGCGAGCAGTACTTC
>TRBJ2-1|TRBV5-4|-|TRBD2|17
CASSSPQSSGGLSEQFF
TGTGCCAGCAGCTCCCCGCAATCTAGCGGGGGGCTCTCGGAGCAGTTCTTC
>TRBJ2-7|TRBV6-5|-|-|13
CASSYEQAYEQYF
TGTGCCAGCAGTTATGAACAGGCGTACGAGCAGTACTTC
>TRBJ1-1|TRBV27|-|-|15
CASSSPGGGRTEAFF
TGTGCCAGCAGTAGCCCCGGCGGGGGGCGGACTGAAGCTTTCTTT
>TRBJ1-3|TRBV6-5|-|TRBD1|15
CASRTGQGAGNTIYF
TGTGCCAGCAGGACCGGACAGGGTGCTGGAAACACCATATATTTT
>TRBJ1-1|TRBV5-1|-|-|14
CASSSQGGPTEAFF
TGCGCCAGCAGCTCTCAAGGGGGTCCCACTGAAGCTTTCTTT
>TRBJ2-5|TRBV2|-|-|12
CASFIYQETQYF
TGTGCCAGCTTTATATACCAAGAGACCCAGTACTTC
>TRBJ1-1|TRBV15|-|TRBD1|15
CATRGWGTGRTEAFF
TGTGCCACCAGAGGATGGGGGACAGGGAGGACTGAAGCTTTCTTT
>TRBJ1-3|TRBV30|few|-|15
CAWARTGFSGNTIYF
TGTGCCTGGGCCCGTACAGGGTTTTCTGGAAACACCATATATTTT